These 9 T cell receptor beta chains were all obtained from the same sample, sequenced in a study of T-cell memory formation after mild COVID-19. TCRdb re-analysed the 5' RACE reads in MiXCR, keeping a single row per CDR3 protein. The top ten clones hold around 12% of a sample with fewer than 700,000 distinct CDR3 sequences, 18% of them seen once. The sequenced sample was PBMCs or a T cell subset sorted from them (not recorded which). The receptors come from an adult woman who had mild COVID-19 (a few samples of this study predate the infection). Cell type and time point are not known.

This rearrangement joins TRBV7-9 to TRBJ2-7, with 7 bases identical to TRBD1. CDR3 length: 15 residues. The ends lost 5 bases at V and 0 bases at J; junction bases unmatched: 7. From germline, CDR1 is SEHNR and CDR2 FQNEAQ (reference sequence). This CDR3 is CASSGGQAISYEQYF. CDR3 nucleotide sequence: TGTGCCAGCAGCGGTGGACAGGCGATCTCCTACGAGCAGTACTTC.

The chain is built from TRBV5-1 and TRBJ2-3; 10 bases agree with TRBD2. V shed 4 bases and J 5 bases; nucleotides not matched to a gene: 10. This CDR3 has 16 amino acids. CDR1 is SGHRS, CDR2 YFSETQ, per germline. CDR3 DNA sequence: TGCGCCAGCAGCGCCTGGACTAGCGGACTAAAAGATACGCAGTATTTT. Protein sequence: CASSAWTSGLKDTQYF.

The chain carries TRBV16 and TRBJ1-5; 9 positions match TRBD1. CDR3 size: 19 residues. Losses at the gene ends were 3 bases for V and 1 base for J; bases not matched to a gene: 13. Germline lookup yields CDR1 KGHSY and CDR2 FQNENV. The CDR3 loop reads CASSHWMDRGKGSNQPQHF. CDR3 DNA: TGTGCCAGCAGCCACTGGATGGACAGGGGAAAAGGGAGCAATCAGCCCCAGCATTTT.

This clonotype has more than one count but fewer than ten. The CDR3 protein is CASSYRRVGNTGELFF. CDR3 DNA: TGTGCCAGCAGTTATAGGAGGGTCGGAAACACCGGGGAGCTGTTTTTT. The rearrangement joins TRBV6-5 to TRBJ2-2, with D tentatively TRBD2 (6 bases). Trimming left V 3 bases short and J 2 bases short, with 13 bases between. Germline CDR1 and CDR2: MNHEY and SVGAGI. The CDR3 totals 16 residues.

V and J are TRBV2 and TRBJ1-5; TRBD1 might be the D (6 bases). CDR3 length equals 13 residues. Trimming left V 8 bases short and J 3 bases short, with 11 bases between. Germline CDR1 SNHLY, CDR2 FYNNEI. The CDR3 sequence: CASGGQVNQPQHF. In DNA form, the CDR3 reads TGTGCCAGCGGGGGACAAGTCAATCAGCCCCAGCATTTT.

The rearrangement joins TRBV4-1 to TRBJ2-7; TRBD1 matches at 8 bases. This CDR3 has 13 residues. Per germline, CDR1 MGHRA and CDR2 YSYEKL. V trimming: 2 bases; J trimming: 8 bases; junction bases outside the gene matches: 5. The CDR3 nucleotides read TGCGCCAGCAGCCAAACGACAGGGGAGCAGCAGTACTTC. Encoded protein: CASSQTTGEQQYF.

This clonotype was found a few times. The chain recombines TRBV6-1 with TRBJ1-2; 8 bases are shared with TRBD1. Per the germline V gene, CDR1 is MNHNS and CDR2 is SASEGT. The CDR3 loop spans 15 amino acids. The J segment lost 4 bases and the V segment lost 0 bases, leaving 4 bases of the junction unmatched. The CDR3 region has the DNA TGTGCCAGCAGTGAAGCGGGGACAGGCTCCTATGGCTACACCTTC. Its protein is CASSEAGTGSYGYTF.

The chain has TRBV25-1 and TRBJ1-6; possible D gene TRBD1, 6 bases. With 6 bases removed from V and 4 bases from J, the gap between germline ends came to 13 bases. The germline V gene has CDR1 MGHDK and CDR2 SYGVNS. This CDR3 is 15 amino acids long. Written as DNA, the CDR3 is TGTGCCAGCAGGCATGGGGGGCTTTATAATTCACCCCTCCACTTT. Residues: CASRHGGLYNSPLHF.

This clonotype was seen more than once but under ten times. This chain uses TRBV3-1 with TRBJ1-6, with D unresolved. Trimming cost V 0 bases and J 9 bases, with 15 bases left between them. Germline V gene lookup returns CDR1 LGHDT and CDR2 YNNKEL (reference sequence). This CDR3 region has 16 residues. The CDR3, as DNA: TGTGCCAGCAGCCAAGACCGGCAGGTCCGCGGTTCACCCCTCCACTTT. Its translation: CASSQDRQVRGSPLHF.